The rows below give T cell receptor beta chains drawn from one sample of a study of cytomegalovirus exposure and HLA in healthy donors. Measured with immunoSEQ multiplex PCR; TCRdb has only the in-frame clones, and not every one. The repertoire consists of 110,000 to 150,000 clones, with roughly four fifths occurring once and the leading ten covering roughly 7.3%. Sequenced sample: PBMCs. The receptors originated from a man aged 25-40 years in good health and CMV-seronegative. Both conserved end residues are part of each CDR3. The D gene is left open where the match is weak. For some rows the clone size is stated as once, few or many, or as a class when expanded; others skip it.

>once|TRBV6-1|TRBJ1-2|TRBD1
CASSISGTGNLRGTF
TGTGCCAGCAGTATTTCCGGGACAGGGAACCTCCGCGGCACCTTC
>.|TRBV7-9|TRBJ2-5|TRBD2
CASSSILTSTLPLQETQYF
TGTGCCAGCAGCTCCATCCTGACTAGCACCCTACCCCTACAAGAGACCCAGTACTTC
>.|TRBV5-4|TRBJ2-1|TRBD2
CAYHGGTSGVWEQFF
TGTGCCTACCATGGGGGGACTAGCGGGGTTTGGGAGCAGTTCTTC
>.|TRBV6-5|TRBJ2-5|.
CASSSGHGETQYF
TGTGCCAGCAGTTCGGGACACGGAGAGACCCAGTACTTC
>.|TRBV5-6|TRBJ1-4|TRBD1
CASSLYTQGVRSEKLFF
TGTGCCAGCAGCTTGTACACCCAGGGGGTAAGAAGTGAAAAACTGTTTTTT
>.|TRBV6-1|TRBJ2-7|.
CASSEGQAYEQYF
TGTGCCAGCAGTGAAGGACAGGCCTACGAGCAGTACTTC
>.|TRBV7-9|TRBJ2-2|TRBD2
CASSLGASGYTGELFF
TGTGCCAGCAGCTTAGGGGCTAGCGGATACACCGGGGAGCTGTTTTTT
>.|TRBV28|TRBJ1-5|TRBD1
CASRPGQGMSNQPQHF
TGTGCCAGCAGACCGGGACAGGGAATGAGCAATCAGCCCCAGCATTTT
>.|TRBV4-1|TRBJ2-7|.
CASSPLDMGLSTYEQYF
TGCGCCAGCAGTCCCCTCGATATGGGACTGAGTACCTACGAGCAGTACTTC
>.|TRBV6-5|TRBJ1-1|.
CATEPLSRNTEAFF
TGTGCCACTGAACCCCTCTCGCGGAACACTGAAGCTTTCTTT
>.|TRBV9|TRBJ2-7|TRBD1
CASSSGQVSYEQYF
TGTGCCAGCAGCTCAGGACAGGTCTCCTACGAGCAGTACTTC
>.|TRBV9|TRBJ2-3|.
CASSVGYSGSTDTQYF
TGTGCCAGCAGCGTAGGGTATAGCGGCAGCACAGATACGCAGTATTTT
>.|TRBV6-6|TRBJ1-2|TRBD1
CATRTGVYGYTF
TGTGCCACCCGGACAGGGGTCTATGGCTACACCTTC
>.|TRBV2|TRBJ1-5|.
CASSQGLVQGQPQHF
TGTGCCAGCAGCCAGGGGCTAGTACAAGGTCAGCCCCAGCATTTT
>once|TRBV6-1|TRBJ2-1|TRBD1
CASSVSGTASYNEQFF
TGTGCCAGCAGTGTTTCCGGGACAGCCTCATACAATGAGCAGTTCTTC
>.|TRBV5-6|TRBJ2-7|.
CASSLVRLRGYEQYF
TGTGCCAGCAGCTTGGTTCGTCTCCGCGGCTACGAGCAGTACTTC
>.|TRBV30|TRBJ1-1|.
CAWKDSYNTEAFF
TGTGCCTGGAAGGACAGTTACAACACTGAAGCTTTCTTT
>few|TRBV18|TRBJ2-7|.
CASSLAEQYEQYF
TGTGCCAGCTCACTAGCGGAGCAATACGAGCAGTACTTC
>.|TRBV6-5|TRBJ2-7|.
CASSSTGPHYYEQYF
TGTGCCAGCAGTTCAACAGGGCCCCACTACTACGAGCAGTACTTC
>.|TRBV4-1|TRBJ2-7|.
CASSPEEGALEQYF
TGCGCCAGCAGCCCGGAGGAGGGGGCTCTCGAGCAGTACTTC
>.|TRBV7-2|TRBJ2-1|.
CASSLSGAGGHNEQFF
TGTGCCAGCAGCCTCAGCGGGGCAGGGGGCCACAATGAGCAGTTCTTC
>.|TRBV7-8|TRBJ2-2|.
CASSPGTLGGELFF
TGTGCCAGCAGCCCTGGGACATTGGGAGGGGAGCTGTTTTTT
>.|TRBV6-5|TRBJ1-3|TRBD1
CASSPGTGSRNTIYF
TGTGCCAGCAGCCCCGGGACAGGGTCTCGAAACACCATATATTTT
>.|TRBV29-1|TRBJ1-4|.
CSGGSNEKLFF
TGCAGCGGGGGCAGTAATGAAAAACTGTTTTTT
>.|TRBV18|TRBJ1-1|.
CASSPTEQENTEAFF
TGTGCCAGCTCACCGACGGAGCAAGAAAACACTGAAGCTTTCTTT
>.|TRBV28|TRBJ2-7|.
CASRYPGGEQYF
TGTGCCAGCAGATATCCCGGGGGAGAGCAGTACTTC
>.|TRBV28|TRBJ1-5|.
CASTRGGPSGNQPQHF
TGTGCCAGCACCCGGGGGGGACCTTCGGGCAATCAGCCCCAGCATTTT
>.|TRBV19|TRBJ2-3|TRBD1
CASTDRGSTDTQYF
TGTGCCAGTACGGACAGGGGAAGCACAGATACGCAGTATTTT
>.|TRBV12-5|TRBJ1-1|.
CASGLEGFTEAFF
TGTGCTAGTGGTTTGGAGGGGTTCACTGAAGCTTTCTTT
>few|TRBV6-1|TRBJ1-1|.
CASSISRDTEAFF
TGTGCCAGCAGTATCTCGAGGGATACTGAAGCTTTCTTT
>.|TRBV6-5|TRBJ2-7|.
CASSYGREYEQYF
TGTGCCAGCAGTTACGGGCGGGAATACGAGCAGTACTTC
>few|TRBV6-1|TRBJ2-4|.
CASRADWGNIQYF
TGTGCCAGCAGGGCGGACTGGGGAAACATTCAGTACTTC
>.|TRBV28|TRBJ1-6|.
CASRDNGEGSNSPLHF
TGTGCCAGCAGAGACAACGGGGAGGGGAGTAATTCACCCCTCCACTTT
>few|TRBV21-1|TRBJ1-4|.
CASSLPTGQANEKLFF
TGTGCCAGCAGCCTACCGACAGGTCAGGCTAATGAAAAACTGTTTTTT
>once|TRBV2|TRBJ2-7|.
CASQDTRTYEQYF
TGTGCCAGCCAGGACACCCGAACCTACGAGCAGTACTTC
>.|TRBV27|TRBJ2-1|TRBD1
CASGPTGGSYNEQFF
TGTGCCAGCGGGCCGACAGGGGGTTCCTACAATGAGCAGTTCTTC
>.|TRBV5-1|TRBJ2-3|.
CASSSRADRDTQYF
TGCGCCAGCAGCAGCCGGGCAGACAGGGATACGCAGTATTTT
>few|TRBV7-2|TRBJ2-3|.
CASSLMSSTDTQYF
TGTGCCAGCAGCTTAATGTCTAGCACAGATACGCAGTATTTT
>few|TRBV5-1|TRBJ1-1|.
CASSDGTPNTEAFF
TGCGCCAGCAGCGACGGGACACCGAACACTGAAGCTTTCTTT
>.|TRBV19|TRBJ2-5|.
CASSIPSAGGQETQYF
TGTGCCAGTAGTATCCCTTCAGCGGGCGGGCAAGAGACCCAGTACTTC